This TCR beta chain is drawn from a study of cytotoxic CD8 clonotypes in ibrutinib-treated CLL. As for the study in general: Partial response was seen in some 24 patients and complete response in 2; after median around 5.5 years, roughly 14 stayed remitted, around 12 progressed. Samples showed on average about 260,000 productive templates and about 100,000 productive rearrangements.

The CDR3 has 13 residues. CDR1 and CDR2 from the germline V gene are PRHDT and FYEKMQ (reference sequence). The V end lost 5 bases, the J end lost 8 bases, and 15 bases lay between the germline ends. Clones were read by immunoSEQ multiplex PCR, and TCRdb kept only the in-frame ones, dropping some. The table includes 8,500 to 13,000 clones, around three quarters detected once. The sample consisted of PBMCs, taken at disease progression, from a patient treated with ibrutinib. The clonotype originates from a human donor with chronic lymphocytic leukemia. The chain employs TRBV13 and TRBJ1-1; no clear D. The CDR3 loop reads CASSHAGVREAFF. CDR3 bases: TGTGCCAGCAGCCATGCTGGGGTAAGGGAAGCTTTCTTT.